The 17 T cell receptor beta chains given below trace back to one sample, sequenced in a study of beta chain features in type 1 diabetes. TCRB transcripts that were expressed got sequenced, as all of the isolated RNA had been reverse transcribed. Profiling relied on immunoSEQ multiplex PCR, and the TCRdb table lists in-frame clones only, not all of them. Of 600,000 to 700,000 clones listed, roughly an eighth were seen once; the top ten hold over 0.1%. Antigens for these TCRs are unknown. Study-wide points: The study found moderately but significantly shorter TCRB CDR3s in all four CD4+ subsets of Type 1 diabetes patients.

Sequenced: naive CD4+ T cells from blood. The receptor set was obtained from a man aged 25-45 years with type 1 diabetes.

This clone was observed a few times. V usage is TRBV4-3 and J usage is TRBJ2-3; 11 positions match TRBD2. The ends lost 3 bases at V and 3 bases at J; junction bases unmatched: 5. CDR1 LGHNA and CDR2 YSLEER come from the germline V gene. The CDR3 is 16 amino acids. The CDR3 loop reads CASSQDLAGGTDTQYF. The CDR3 DNA reads TGCGCCAGCAGCCAGGACCTAGCGGGAGGAACAGATACGCAGTATTTT.

This clone was counted a few times. The rearrangement joins TRBV7-3 to TRBJ2-7, with 12 bases identical to TRBD2. The CDR3 contains 15 residues. V trimming: 5 bases; J trimming: 6 bases; junction bases outside the gene matches: 8. The germline V gene encodes CDR1 SGHTA and CDR2 FQGTGA. CDR3 DNA: TGTGCCAGCAGCCCCGGACTAGCGGGACAGAGCGAGCAGTACTTC. This codes for CASSPGLAGQSEQYF.

This chain joins TRBV7-9 and TRBJ2-7; TRBD1 matches 9 bases. Looked up from germline, CDR1 is SEHNR and CDR2 is FQNEAQ (reference sequence). The V gene end was trimmed by 4 bases and the J gene end by 6 bases; junction bases not matched to a gene: 7. There are 14 residues in the CDR3. CDR3 protein: CASSSGQGSAEQYF. The CDR3 region has the DNA TGTGCCAGCAGCTCGGGACAGGGTTCAGCCGAGCAGTACTTC.

This clone was observed a few times. The V call is TRBV14, the J call TRBJ2-1, with 10 bases that match TRBD2. This CDR3 region has 17 residues. The germline V gene has CDR1 SGHDN and CDR2 FVKESK. J was trimmed by 3 bases and V by 4 bases; bases with no gene match: 9. CDR3 sequence: CASSPSGGPPYYNEQFF. CDR3 bases: TGTGCCAGCAGCCCTAGCGGGGGCCCTCCGTACTACAATGAGCAGTTCTTC.

This clone was detected only a few times. V and J are TRBV23-1 and TRBJ2-3, with TRBD1 matching over 8 bases. TRBV23-1 is designated an ORF whose function remains uncertain. This CDR3 region has 18 residues. The V and J ends lost 3 bases and 3 bases, in that order; junction bases with no gene match: 14. The CDR3 region is CASSHLTPGQVPTDTQYF. The CDR3 region has the DNA TGCGCCAGCAGTCACCTCACCCCGGGACAGGTACCGACAGATACGCAGTATTTT.

The chain couples TRBV9 to TRBJ1-5; unclear D gene. The CDR3 consists of 15 residues. The germline CDR1 and CDR2 sequences are SGDLS and YYNGEE. With 1 base removed from V and 2 bases from J, the gap between germline ends came to 10 bases. The CDR3 DNA is TGTGCCAGCAGCGTAACGGGTAATGGCAATCAGCCCCAGCATTTT. It codes for CASSVTGNGNQPQHF.

The chain couples TRBV9 to TRBJ2-3; possibly TRBD2 for D (5 bases). The CDR3 loop spans 16 amino acids. V was trimmed by 4 bases and J by 1 base, leaving 16 bases between them. The germline V gene encodes CDR1 SGDLS and CDR2 YYNGEE. CDR3 amino acids: CASSLSPGLGTDTQYF. CDR3 DNA: TGTGCCAGCAGCCTTTCTCCCGGACTTGGCACAGATACGCAGTATTTT. The whole variable domain, filled in from reference TRBV9 and TRBJ2-3, reads DSGVTQTPKHLITATGQRVTLRCSPRSGDLSVYWYQQSLDQGLQFLIQYYNGEERAKGNILERFSAQQFPDLHSELNLSSLELGDSALYFCASSLSPGLGTDTQYFGPGTRLTVL.

This chain links TRBV6-5 with TRBJ1-1; D gene unclear. The CDR3 covers 15 residues. With 0 bases removed from V and 2 bases from J, the gap between germline ends came to 10 bases. Germline V lookup: CDR1 MNHEY, CDR2 SVGAGI. The CDR3 nucleotides read TGTGCCAGCAGTTACTCGAGGCAGCTAAACACTGAAGCTTTCTTT. Protein: CASSYSRQLNTEAFF.

There are a few counts of this clone. The J gene is TRBJ1-1, the V gene TRBV6-1; D is undetermined. V was clipped by 3 bases and J by 1 base, with 3 bases between them. In germline, CDR1 is MNHNS, CDR2 SASEGT. This CDR3 region has 12 residues. In nucleotides, the CDR3 is TGTGCCAGCAGTGACAGGAACACTGAAGCTTTCTTT. This codes for CASSDRNTEAFF.

Only a few counts were recorded for this clone. V and J are TRBV5-1 and TRBJ2-2; 7 positions match TRBD1. The CDR3 has 15 residues. From germline, CDR1 is SGHRS and CDR2 YFSETQ. With V trimmed by 6 bases and J by 0 bases, 5 bases remained unmatched. The CDR3 spells CASMTGPSNTGELFF. As DNA, the CDR3 is TGCGCCAGCATGACAGGGCCCTCGAACACCGGGGAGCTGTTTTTT.

The gene calls are TRBV28 and TRBJ1-5, with D possibly being TRBD1 (6 bases). CDR1 is MDHEN and CDR2 is SYDVKM in the germline V gene. This CDR3 comprises 12 residues. Trimming cost V 6 bases and J 11 bases, with 14 bases left between them. Here the CDR3 reads CASRSHPGAQHF. The CDR3 DNA is TGTGCCAGCAGATCACACCCAGGGGCCCAGCATTTT.

This clone was counted between two and nine times. The gene calls are TRBV19 and TRBJ2-7; 9 bases agree with TRBD1. V shed 5 bases, J shed 2 bases, and the junction held 7 bases outside the gene matches. The CDR3 is 15 residues long. Germline V CDR1 and CDR2: LNHDA, SQIVND (reference sequence). The CDR3 loop reads CASSGGQGGTYEQYF. The CDR3 DNA reads as TGTGCCAGTAGTGGGGGACAGGGAGGGACCTACGAGCAGTACTTC.

The chain recombines TRBV6-5 with TRBJ2-5; D ambiguous. CDR1 MNHEY and CDR2 SVGAGI come from the germline V gene. The CDR3 runs 14 residues. The V end was cut by 0 bases, the J end by 5 bases, with 10 bases between. CDR3 in DNA: TGTGCCAGCAGTTACTCGGGCACCTTCGAGACCCAGTACTTC. Translated, it gives CASSYSGTFETQYF.

The genes are TRBV6-1 and TRBJ2-1; TRBD2 agrees at 10 bases. This CDR3 is 15 amino acids long. Losses at the gene ends were 6 bases for V and 6 bases for J; bases not matched to a gene: 8. In germline, CDR1 is MNHNS, CDR2 SASEGT. The CDR3 reads CASRASGGSINEQFF. CDR3 in DNA: TGTGCCAGCAGAGCTAGCGGGGGCTCGATCAATGAGCAGTTCTTC.

This clone appeared a few times. The V gene is TRBV4-1, the J gene TRBJ1-2; the D gene is possibly TRBD1 (5 bases). Germline CDR1 MGHRA, CDR2 YSYEKL. Trimming stripped 5 bases from V and 8 bases from J, with 18 bases between. The CDR3 is 14 amino acids. The CDR3 DNA sequence: TGCGCCAGCAGCACCACATTTGACAGTCGCGGCTACACCTTC. Its translation: CASSTTFDSRGYTF.

This clone was seen only a few times. The rearrangement links TRBV9 to TRBJ2-5; TRBD2 is a possible D gene (5 bases). The germline CDR1 and CDR2 sequences are SGDLS and YYNGEE. The ends were cut back, 0 bases at V and 5 bases at J, with 17 bases in the middle. The CDR3 totals 16 residues. The CDR3 here is CASSVGSGGPPETQYF. CDR3 DNA: TGTGCCAGCAGCGTAGGAAGTGGAGGACCCCCTGAGACCCAGTACTTC.

This chain uses TRBV10-1 with TRBJ2-1, with a possible D match to TRBD2 (5 bases). Trimming took off 2 bases at V and 6 bases at J, with 11 bases between the two ends. This CDR3 contains 14 residues. Germline CDR1 is WNHNN and CDR2 is SYGVQD (reference sequence). The CDR3 bases are TGCGCCAGCAGTGAGCCTGGGAGTGGCAATGAGCAGTTCTTC. Protein: CASSEPGSGNEQFF.